The TCR beta chain described here comes from a study of human T cells and chemical hapten exposure. About the research overall: Sensitization was performed using 2% DPC on an approximately 2 cm by approximately 2 cm upper inner arm skin site. Across samples, TCR yields varied, mostly owing to small differences in pooled library volumes.

General observations from the study: Relative to controls, expanded TCRs formed significantly more large CDR3 similarity clusters.

Unique molecular identifiers were linked by the library to individual cDNA molecules. TCRdb reprocessed the RACE reads via MiXCR and lists one record per CDR3 protein. The repertoire has under 200,000 distinct CDR3 sequences, roughly 25% of them found once; the top ten carry 2% to 2.5%. The time point here: patch test 3, about 24 weeks after DPC sensitization. The treatment: therapeutic diphenylcyclopropenone sensitization with weekly scalp DPC. Trimming removed 1 base at V and 7 bases at J, with 16 bases between. The CDR3 consists of 15 residues. Per the germline V gene, CDR1 is LGHNA and CDR2 is YNFKEQ. For this clonotype: Its antigen is still unknown.

This chain uses TRBV4-2 with TRBJ1-2, with D tentatively TRBD1 (6 bases). The clonotype was recovered from a woman aged 18-29 years with alopecia areata. Some clones in this sample may be carry-over from other donors' samples. Sequencing used whole blood, obtained in connection with sensitization to the hapten diphenylcyclopropenone (DPC). In DNA form, the CDR3 reads TGTGCCAGCAGCCAAGCTGGGGCAGGGGATTCTGGCTACACCTTC. Protein sequence: CASSQAGAGDSGYTF.